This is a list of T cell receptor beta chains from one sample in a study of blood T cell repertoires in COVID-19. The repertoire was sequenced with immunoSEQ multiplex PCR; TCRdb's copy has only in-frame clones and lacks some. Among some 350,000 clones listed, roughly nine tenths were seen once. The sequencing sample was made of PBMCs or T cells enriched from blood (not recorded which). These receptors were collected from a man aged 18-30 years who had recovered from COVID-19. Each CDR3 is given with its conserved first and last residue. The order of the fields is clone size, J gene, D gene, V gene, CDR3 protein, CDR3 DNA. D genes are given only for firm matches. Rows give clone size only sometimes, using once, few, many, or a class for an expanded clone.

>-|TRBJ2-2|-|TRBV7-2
CASSPRKRSNTGELFF
TGTGCCAGCAGCCCCCGTAAGCGGTCCAACACCGGGGAGCTGTTTTTT
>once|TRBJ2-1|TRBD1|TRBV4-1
CASSFVGGGSYNEQFF
TGCGCCAGCAGCTTCGTAGGGGGCGGCTCCTACAATGAGCAGTTCTTC
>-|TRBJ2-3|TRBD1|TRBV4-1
CASSPYGQASTDTQYF
TGCGCCAGCAGCCCCTACGGACAGGCTAGCACAGATACGCAGTATTTT
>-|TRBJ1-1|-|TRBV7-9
CASSFRGSNTEAFF
TGTGCCAGCAGCTTCCGGGGTTCGAACACTGAAGCTTTCTTT
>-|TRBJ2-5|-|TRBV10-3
CAISERQVQETQYF
TGTGCCATCAGTGAGAGACAGGTCCAAGAGACCCAGTACTTC
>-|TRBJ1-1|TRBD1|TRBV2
CASSDRDMNTEAFF
TGTGCCAGCAGCGACAGGGATATGAACACTGAAGCTTTCTTT
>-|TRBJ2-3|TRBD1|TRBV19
CASSVGQGVTDTQYF
TGTGCCAGTAGTGTTGGACAGGGTGTCACAGATACGCAGTATTTT
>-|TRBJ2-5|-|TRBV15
CATSRDRGQETQYF
TGTGCCACCAGCAGAGATCGAGGTCAAGAGACCCAGTACTTC
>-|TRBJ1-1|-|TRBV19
CASSNRAQNTEAFF
TGTGCCAGTAGTAACAGGGCGCAGAACACTGAAGCTTTCTTT
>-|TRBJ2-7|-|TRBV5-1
CASSGLPRDNLGEQYF
TGCGCCAGCAGCGGACTCCCGCGTGATAACCTTGGCGAGCAGTACTTC
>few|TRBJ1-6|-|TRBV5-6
CASSLRGVSYNSPLHF
TGTGCCAGCAGCTTGAGAGGAGTCTCCTATAATTCACCCCTCCACTTT
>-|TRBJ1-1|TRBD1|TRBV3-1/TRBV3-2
CASSQVGTGTRTEAFF
TGTGCCAGCAGCCAAGTGGGGACAGGAACGAGAACTGAAGCTTTCTTT
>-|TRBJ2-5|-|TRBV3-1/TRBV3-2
CASSLEGRDQETQYF
TGTGCCAGCAGCCTGGAGGGACGGGACCAAGAGACCCAGTACTTC
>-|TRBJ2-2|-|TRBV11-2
CASSLFPGMNTGELFF
TGTGCCAGCAGCTTATTCCCGGGTATGAACACCGGGGAGCTGTTTTTT
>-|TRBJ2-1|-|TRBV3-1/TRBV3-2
CAAGDRLSNEQFF
TGTGCCGCAGGGGACCGACTTTCCAATGAGCAGTTCTTC
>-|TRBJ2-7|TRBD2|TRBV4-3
CASSPAGGPSLYEQYF
TGCGCCAGCAGCCCTGCGGGGGGCCCCAGCCTCTACGAGCAGTACTTC
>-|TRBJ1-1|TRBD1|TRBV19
CASEKISRGATEAFF
TGTGCCAGTGAGAAAATAAGCAGGGGGGCCACTGAAGCTTTCTTT
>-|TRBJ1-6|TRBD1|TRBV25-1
CASSHRGRGVSPLHF
TGTGCCAGCAGCCACAGGGGGCGCGGTGTGTCACCCCTCCACTTT
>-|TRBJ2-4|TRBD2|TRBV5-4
CASSLEVAGPAKNIQYF
TGTGCCAGCAGCTTGGAGGTAGCGGGTCCAGCCAAAAACATTCAGTACTTC
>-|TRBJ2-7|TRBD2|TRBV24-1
CATSDFRGGIYEQYF
TGTGCCACCAGTGATTTTCGGGGGGGTATCTACGAGCAGTACTTC
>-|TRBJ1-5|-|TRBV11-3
CASSLRGRFSNQPQHF
TGTGCCAGCAGCTTGCGGGGACGGTTTAGCAATCAGCCCCAGCATTTT
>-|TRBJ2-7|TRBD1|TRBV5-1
CASTGGGYEQYF
TGCGCCAGTACAGGGGGAGGCTACGAGCAGTACTTC
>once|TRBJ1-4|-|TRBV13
CASSLGRTVNEKLFF
TGTGCCAGCAGCTTAGGGCGGACAGTTAATGAAAAACTGTTTTTT
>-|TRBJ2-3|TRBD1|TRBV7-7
CASSLGDSSTDTQYF
TGTGCCAGCAGCTTAGGGGACAGCAGCACAGATACGCAGTATTTT
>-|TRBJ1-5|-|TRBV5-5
CASSLAPRVNQPQHF
TGTGCCAGCAGCTTGGCCCCCAGGGTCAATCAGCCCCAGCATTTT
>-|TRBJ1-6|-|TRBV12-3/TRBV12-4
CASSLWGGRIDF
TGTGCCAGCAGTTTATGGGGGGGCAGGATTGACTTT
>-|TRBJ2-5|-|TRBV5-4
CASSLEGGPETQYF
TGTGCCAGCAGCTTGGAGGGGGGGCCAGAGACCCAGTACTTC
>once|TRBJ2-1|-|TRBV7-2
CASRHRDTYNEQFF
TGTGCCAGCAGACACAGGGACACCTACAATGAGCAGTTCTTC